Presented here are 8 T cell receptor beta chains from one specimen sequenced in a study of blood T cell repertoires in COVID-19. Profiled with immunoSEQ multiplex PCR; TCRdb holds only in-frame clones, not every one. The top ten clones hold about 4.2% of a sample with about 290,000 clones, 85% to 90% of them seen once. The sequenced sample was peripheral blood. These receptors were obtained from a man aged 40-50 years with acute or convalescent COVID-19.

CDR3 DNA: TGTGCCAGCAGCCCCAGGGGCCTCCCCTACAATGAGCAGTTCTTC. It encodes CASSPRGLPYNEQFF. The V gene is TRBV9, the J gene TRBJ2-1, with D tentatively TRBD1 (6 bases). This CDR3 spans 15 amino acids. Trimming removed 4 bases from V and 2 bases from J, with 13 bases in between. The germline CDR1 and CDR2 sequences are SGDLS and YYNGEE.

The V call is TRBV6-5, the J call TRBJ2-1; 12 nucleotides line up with TRBD2. With 4 bases clipped from V and 7 bases from J, the junction kept 5 bases outside the gene matches. Germline lookup yields CDR1 MNHEY and CDR2 SVGAGI. This CDR3 has 15 residues. The CDR3 coding sequence is TGTGCCAGCAGTTCCCTAGCGGGGGGGCTGAATGAGCAGTTCTTC. It is translated as CASSSLAGGLNEQFF.

This clone was detected only once. The V and J genes are TRBV7-2 and TRBJ2-3; 9 nucleotides align to TRBD2. J gave up 5 bases and V 8 bases, and 8 bases lay outside the gene matches. Germline CDR1 reads SGHTA; CDR2 reads FQGNSA. The CDR3 contains 14 residues. This CDR3 reads CASSRGGPGDTQYF. In DNA, the CDR3 is TGTGCCAGCTCGCGGGGGGGGCCTGGAGATACGCAGTATTTT. The complete variable domain, with remaining parts taken from reference TRBV7-2 and TRBJ2-3, reads GAGVSQSPSNKVTEKGKDVELRCDPISGHTALYWYRQSLGQGLEFLIYFQGNSAPDKSGLPSDRFSAERTGGSVSTLTIQRTQQEDSAVYLCASSRGGPGDTQYFGPGTRLTVL.

The rearrangement joins TRBV5-8 to TRBJ2-7; D is undetermined. Germline V CDR1 and CDR2: SGHTS, YDEGEE. V shed 2 bases and J shed 6 bases, with 24 bases lying between them. The CDR3 extends over 17 amino acids. For the CDR3, the DNA is TGTGCCAGCAGCTTTTACCTACCCGGGTCACCCTCCGGCGAGCAGTACTTC. Protein sequence: CASSFYLPGSPSGEQYF. The whole variable domain, filled in from reference TRBV5-8 and TRBJ2-7, reads EAGVTQSPTHLIKTRGQQATLRCSPISGHTSVYWYQQALGLGLQFLLWYDEGEERNRGNFPPRFSGRQFPNYSSELNVNALELEDSALYLCASSFYLPGSPSGEQYFGPGTRLTVT.

The V gene is TRBV11-2, the J gene TRBJ2-1; 12 nucleotides align to TRBD2. The CDR3 length is 15 residues. Per germline, CDR1 SGHAT and CDR2 FQNNGV. V gave up 4 bases and J gave up 4 bases; unmatched junction bases: 2. The CDR3 DNA is TGTGCCAGCAGCTCTACTAGCGGGGGGTACAATGAGCAGTTCTTC. Its translation is CASSSTSGGYNEQFF.

V gene TRBV27 combines with J gene TRBJ2-7; no firm D call. With 3 bases removed from V and 0 bases from J, the gap between germline ends came to 6 bases. The CDR3 has 13 amino acids. Looked up from germline, CDR1 is MNHEY and CDR2 is SMNVEV (reference sequence). CDR3 region: CASSFFYSYEQYF. The CDR3 bases are TGTGCCAGCAGTTTTTTTTACTCCTACGAGCAGTACTTC.

This sequence joins TRBV19 and TRBJ1-6, with D unresolved. This CDR3 has 16 residues. Looked up from germline, CDR1 is LNHDA and CDR2 is SQIVND (reference sequence). Trimming pared 7 bases from V and 4 bases from J, leaving 17 bases between. CDR3 in DNA: TGTGCCAGTACAGGAGGTGACGCCGGGTATAATTCACCCCTCCACTTT. Translation gives CASTGGDAGYNSPLHF.

The rearrangement joins TRBV5-5 to TRBJ2-1, with a tentative D call TRBD2 (7 bases). Germline loops: CDR1 SGHKS, CDR2 YYEKEE (reference sequence). The V end lost 1 base, the J end lost 6 bases, and 14 bases lay between the germline ends. This CDR3 region has 15 residues. CDR3 loop: CASSLMGGPGNEQFF. Here the CDR3 DNA reads TGTGCCAGCAGCTTGATGGGGGGGCCTGGCAATGAGCAGTTCTTC. Supplemented by reference TRBV5-5 and TRBJ2-1, the full variable domain reads DAGVTQSPTHLIKTRGQQVTLRCSPISGHKSVSWYQQVLGQGPQFIFQYYEKEERGRGNFPDRFSARQFPNYSSELNVNALLLGDSALYLCASSLMGGPGNEQFFGPGTRLTVL.